This T cell receptor (beta chain) was profiled in a study of T-cell reconstitution after alpha-beta-depleted transplantation in children. Unique molecular identifiers were built into the TCRbeta library. TCRdb reprocessed the PCR reads via MiXCR and lists one record per CDR3 protein. Here the sample spans a few hundred thousand distinct CDR3 sequences, roughly a tenth being singletons. The CDR3 totals 16 residues. Germline CDR1 SGHRS, CDR2 YFSETQ. Germline trimming cut 2 bases from V and 3 bases from J; bases unmatched to any gene: 10. The receptor was derived from a human donor who donated a stem cell graft to a child with acute lymphoblastic leukemia. The sample consisted of PBMCs from the stem cell graft donor, taken from the stem cell graft. V gene TRBV5-1 combines with J gene TRBJ1-1; 7 nucleotides align to TRBD1. The CDR3 here is CASSFGDRDRYTEAFF. DNA for the CDR3: TGCGCCAGCAGCTTCGGCGACAGGGATAGGTACACTGAAGCTTTCTTT.